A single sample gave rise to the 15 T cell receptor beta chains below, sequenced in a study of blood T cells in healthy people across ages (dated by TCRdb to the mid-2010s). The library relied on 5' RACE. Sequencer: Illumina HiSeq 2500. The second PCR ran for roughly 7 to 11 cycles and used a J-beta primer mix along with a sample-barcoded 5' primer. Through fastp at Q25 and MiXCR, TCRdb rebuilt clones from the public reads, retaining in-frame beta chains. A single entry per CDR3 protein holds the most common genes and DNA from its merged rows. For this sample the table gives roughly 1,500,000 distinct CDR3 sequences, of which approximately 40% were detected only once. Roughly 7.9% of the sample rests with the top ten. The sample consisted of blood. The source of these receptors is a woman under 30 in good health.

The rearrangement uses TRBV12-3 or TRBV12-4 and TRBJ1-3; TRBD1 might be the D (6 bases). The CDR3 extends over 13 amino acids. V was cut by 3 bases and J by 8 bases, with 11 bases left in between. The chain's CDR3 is CASSFGRGDTIYF. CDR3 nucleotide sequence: TGTGCCAGCAGTTTCGGCAGGGGAGACACCATATATTTT.

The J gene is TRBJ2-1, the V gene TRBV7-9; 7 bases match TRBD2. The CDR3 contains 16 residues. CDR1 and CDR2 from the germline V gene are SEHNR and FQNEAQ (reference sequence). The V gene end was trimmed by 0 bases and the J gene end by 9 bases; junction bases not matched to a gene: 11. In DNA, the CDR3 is TGTGCCAGCAGCTTAGCGCTAAGAGGAACGGGGGGTGAGCAGTTCTTC. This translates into CASSLALRGTGGEQFF.

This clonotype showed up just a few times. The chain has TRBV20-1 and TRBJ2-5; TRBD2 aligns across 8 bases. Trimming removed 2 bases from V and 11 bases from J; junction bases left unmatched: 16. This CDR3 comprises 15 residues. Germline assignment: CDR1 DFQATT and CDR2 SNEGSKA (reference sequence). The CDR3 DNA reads TGCAGTGCTAGATCAGGGCGGGGGGACTACAATGAGCAGTACTTC. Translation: CSARSGRGDYNEQYF.

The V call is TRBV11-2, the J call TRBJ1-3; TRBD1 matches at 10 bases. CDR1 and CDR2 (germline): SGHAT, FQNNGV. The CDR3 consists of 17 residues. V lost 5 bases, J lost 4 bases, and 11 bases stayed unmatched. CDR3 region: CASSQYRQGAPGNTIYF. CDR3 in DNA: TGTGCCAGCAGCCAATATAGACAGGGGGCGCCGGGAAACACCATATATTTT.

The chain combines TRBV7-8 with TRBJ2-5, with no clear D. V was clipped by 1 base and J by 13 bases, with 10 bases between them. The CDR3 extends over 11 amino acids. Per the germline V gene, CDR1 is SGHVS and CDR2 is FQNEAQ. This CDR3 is CASSLVAQRYF. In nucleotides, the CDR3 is TGTGCCAGCAGCTTAGTGGCCCAGCGGTACTTC.

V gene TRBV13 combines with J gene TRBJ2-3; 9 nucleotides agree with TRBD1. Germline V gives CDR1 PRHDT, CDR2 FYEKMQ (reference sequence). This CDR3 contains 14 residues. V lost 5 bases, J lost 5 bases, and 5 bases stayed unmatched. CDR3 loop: CASSHGTGQDTQYF. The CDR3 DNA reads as TGTGCCAGCAGCCACGGGACAGGGCAAGATACGCAGTATTTT.

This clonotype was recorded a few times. The CDR3 DNA follows: TGCGCCAGCAGCCAAATCTCCGCCCAGGTGGAAAACATTCAGTACTTC. This encodes CASSQISAQVENIQYF. The chain recombines TRBV4-1 with TRBJ2-4; D is unclear. The CDR3 has 16 amino acids. V dropped 2 bases and J dropped 5 bases, with 16 bases sitting between them. The germline V gene has CDR1 MGHRA and CDR2 YSYEKL.

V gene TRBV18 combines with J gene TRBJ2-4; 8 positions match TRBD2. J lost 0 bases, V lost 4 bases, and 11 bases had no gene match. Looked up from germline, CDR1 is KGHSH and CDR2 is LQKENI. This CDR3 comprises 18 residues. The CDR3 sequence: CASSLPFSGTLAKNIQYF. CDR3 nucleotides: TGTGCCAGCTCACTACCGTTTAGCGGGACACTAGCCAAAAACATTCAGTACTTC.

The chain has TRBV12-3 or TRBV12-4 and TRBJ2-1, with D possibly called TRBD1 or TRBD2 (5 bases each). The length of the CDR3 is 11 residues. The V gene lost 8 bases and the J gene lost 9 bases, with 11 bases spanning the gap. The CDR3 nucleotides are TGTGCCAGCGCGCCGAGGGGTGAGCAGTTCTTC. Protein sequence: CASAPRGEQFF.

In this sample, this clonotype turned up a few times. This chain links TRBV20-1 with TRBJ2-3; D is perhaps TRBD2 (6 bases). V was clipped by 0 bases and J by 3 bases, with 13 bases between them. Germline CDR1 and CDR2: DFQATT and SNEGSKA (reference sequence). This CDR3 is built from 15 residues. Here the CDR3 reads CSARDPSRETDTQYF. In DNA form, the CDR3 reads TGCAGTGCTAGAGATCCCTCACGGGAGACAGATACGCAGTATTTT.

The DNA of the CDR3 is TGTGCCATCAGTCAACCGGGACAGGGGGCCGGCTACACCTTC. This gives the protein CAISQPGQGAGYTF. The chain is built from TRBV10-3 and TRBJ1-2, with TRBD1 identical over 12 bases. With 5 bases clipped from V and 8 bases from J, the junction kept 6 bases outside the gene matches. CDR3 length equals 14 residues. The germline CDR1 and CDR2 sequences are ENHRY and SYGVKD.

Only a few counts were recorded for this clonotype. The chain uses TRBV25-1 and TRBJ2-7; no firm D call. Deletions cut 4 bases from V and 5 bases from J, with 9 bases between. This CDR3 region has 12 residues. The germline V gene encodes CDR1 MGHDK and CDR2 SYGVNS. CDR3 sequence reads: CASSGSGDEQYF. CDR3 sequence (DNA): TGTGCCAGCAGTGGCTCTGGGGACGAGCAGTACTTC.

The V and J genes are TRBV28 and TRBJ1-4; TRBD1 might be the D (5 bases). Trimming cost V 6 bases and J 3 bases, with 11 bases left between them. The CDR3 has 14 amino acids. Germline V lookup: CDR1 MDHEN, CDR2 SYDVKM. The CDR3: CASRRETANEKLFF. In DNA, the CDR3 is TGTGCCAGCAGGCGGGAGACAGCTAATGAAAAACTGTTTTTT.

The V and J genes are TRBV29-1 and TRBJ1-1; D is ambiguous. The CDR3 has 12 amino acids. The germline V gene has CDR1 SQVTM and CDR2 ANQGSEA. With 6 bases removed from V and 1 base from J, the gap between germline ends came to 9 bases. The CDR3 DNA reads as TGCAGCGTCTGGGCCTCGAACACTGAAGCTTTCTTT. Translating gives CSVWASNTEAFF.

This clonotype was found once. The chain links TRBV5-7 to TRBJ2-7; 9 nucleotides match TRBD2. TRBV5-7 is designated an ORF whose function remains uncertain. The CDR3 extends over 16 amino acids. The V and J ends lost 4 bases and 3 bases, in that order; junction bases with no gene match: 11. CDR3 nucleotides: TGTGCCAGCAGCAAGGCCCCTAGCGGGGTTTACTACGAGCAGTACTTC. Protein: CASSKAPSGVYYEQYF.